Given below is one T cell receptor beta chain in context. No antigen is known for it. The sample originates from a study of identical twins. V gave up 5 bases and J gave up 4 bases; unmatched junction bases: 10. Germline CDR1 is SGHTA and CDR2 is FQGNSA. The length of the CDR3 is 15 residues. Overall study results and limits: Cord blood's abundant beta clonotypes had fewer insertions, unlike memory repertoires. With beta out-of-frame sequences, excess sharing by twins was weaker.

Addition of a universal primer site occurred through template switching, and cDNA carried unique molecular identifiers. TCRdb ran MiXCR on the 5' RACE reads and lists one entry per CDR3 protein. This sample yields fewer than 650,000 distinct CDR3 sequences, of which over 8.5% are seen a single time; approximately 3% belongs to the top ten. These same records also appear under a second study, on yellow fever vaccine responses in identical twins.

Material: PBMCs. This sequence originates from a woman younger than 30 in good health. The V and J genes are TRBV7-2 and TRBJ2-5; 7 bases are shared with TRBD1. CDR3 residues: CASSPPRAGGETQYF. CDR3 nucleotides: TGTGCCAGCAGCCCCCCGAGGGCAGGGGGAGAGACCCAGTACTTC.